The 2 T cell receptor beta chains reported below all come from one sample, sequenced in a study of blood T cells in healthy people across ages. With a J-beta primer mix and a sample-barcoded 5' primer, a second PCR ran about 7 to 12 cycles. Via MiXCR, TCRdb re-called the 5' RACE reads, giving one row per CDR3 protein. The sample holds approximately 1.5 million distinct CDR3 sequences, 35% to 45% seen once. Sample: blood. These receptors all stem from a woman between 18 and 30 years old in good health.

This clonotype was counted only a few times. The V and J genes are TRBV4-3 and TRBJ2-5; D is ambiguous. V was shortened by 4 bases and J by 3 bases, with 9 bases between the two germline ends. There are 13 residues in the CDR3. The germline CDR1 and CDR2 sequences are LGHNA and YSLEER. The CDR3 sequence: CASSPDWEETQYF. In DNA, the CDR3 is TGCGCCAGCAGCCCCGACTGGGAAGAGACCCAGTACTTC.

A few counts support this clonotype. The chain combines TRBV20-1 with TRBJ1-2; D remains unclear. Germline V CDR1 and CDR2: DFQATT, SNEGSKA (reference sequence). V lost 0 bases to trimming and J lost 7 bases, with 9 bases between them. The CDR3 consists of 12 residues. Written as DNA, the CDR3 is TGCAGTGCTAGAGACAAAAGGGCTGGCTACACCTTC. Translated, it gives CSARDKRAGYTF.